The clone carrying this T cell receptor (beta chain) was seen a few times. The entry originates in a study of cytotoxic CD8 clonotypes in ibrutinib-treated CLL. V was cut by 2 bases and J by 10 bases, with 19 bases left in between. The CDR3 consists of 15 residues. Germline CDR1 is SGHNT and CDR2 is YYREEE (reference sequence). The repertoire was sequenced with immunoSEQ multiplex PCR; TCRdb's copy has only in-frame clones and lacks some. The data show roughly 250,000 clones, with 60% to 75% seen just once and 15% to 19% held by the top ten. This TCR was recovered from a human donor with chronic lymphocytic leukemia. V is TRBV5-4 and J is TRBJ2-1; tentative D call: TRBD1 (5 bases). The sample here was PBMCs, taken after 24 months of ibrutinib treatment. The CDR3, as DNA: TGTGCCAGCAGCTTCGGTAGGGGCCCCTCTAGGGAGCAGTTCTTC. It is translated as CASSFGRGPSREQFF.